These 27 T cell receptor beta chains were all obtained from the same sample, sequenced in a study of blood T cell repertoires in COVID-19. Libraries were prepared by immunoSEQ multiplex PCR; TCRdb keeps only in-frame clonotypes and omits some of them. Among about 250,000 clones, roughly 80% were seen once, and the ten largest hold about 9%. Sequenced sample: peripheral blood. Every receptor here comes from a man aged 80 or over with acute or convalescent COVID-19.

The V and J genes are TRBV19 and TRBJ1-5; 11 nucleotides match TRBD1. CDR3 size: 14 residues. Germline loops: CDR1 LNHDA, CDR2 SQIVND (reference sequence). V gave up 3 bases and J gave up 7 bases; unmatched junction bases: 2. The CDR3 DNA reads TGTGCCAGTAGTATTGGGACAGGGGGACAGCCCCAGCATTTT. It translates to CASSIGTGGQPQHF.

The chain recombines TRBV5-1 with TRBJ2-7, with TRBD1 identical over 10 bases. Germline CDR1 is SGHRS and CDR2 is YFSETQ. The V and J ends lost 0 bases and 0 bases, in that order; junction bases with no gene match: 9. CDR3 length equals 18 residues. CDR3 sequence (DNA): TGCGCCAGCAGCTTGGCCAGTAGGAGGACAGGGGGCTCCTACGAGCAGTACTTC. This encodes CASSLASRRTGGSYEQYF.

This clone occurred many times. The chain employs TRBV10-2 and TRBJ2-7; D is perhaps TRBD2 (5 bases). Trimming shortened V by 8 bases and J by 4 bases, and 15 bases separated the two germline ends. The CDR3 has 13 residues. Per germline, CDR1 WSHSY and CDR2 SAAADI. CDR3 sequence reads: CASLGLGTYEQYF. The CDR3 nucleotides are TGCGCCAGCCTCGGACTTGGAACATACGAGCAGTACTTC.

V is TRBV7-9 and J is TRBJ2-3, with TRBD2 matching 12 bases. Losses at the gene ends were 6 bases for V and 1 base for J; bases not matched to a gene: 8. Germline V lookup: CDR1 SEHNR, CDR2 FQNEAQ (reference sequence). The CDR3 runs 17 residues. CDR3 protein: CASRLTSGGPRTDTQYF. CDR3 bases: TGTGCCAGCAGATTGACTAGCGGGGGCCCACGCACAGATACGCAGTATTTT. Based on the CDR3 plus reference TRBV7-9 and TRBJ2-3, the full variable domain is DTGVSQNPRHKITKRGQNVTFRCDPISEHNRLYWYRQTLGQGPEFLTYFQNEAQLEKSRLLSDRFSAERPKGSFSTLEIQRTEQGDSAMYLCASRLTSGGPRTDTQYFGPGTRLTVL.

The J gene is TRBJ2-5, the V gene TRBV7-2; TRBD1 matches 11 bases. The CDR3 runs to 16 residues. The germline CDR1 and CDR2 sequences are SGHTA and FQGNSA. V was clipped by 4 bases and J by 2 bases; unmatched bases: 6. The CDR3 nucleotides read TGTGCCAGCAGCTCGTCCGGGACAGGGGGGCAAGAGACCCAGTACTTC. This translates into CASSSSGTGGQETQYF. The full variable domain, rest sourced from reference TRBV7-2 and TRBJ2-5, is GAGVSQSPSNKVTEKGKDVELRCDPISGHTALYWYRQSLGQGLEFLIYFQGNSAPDKSGLPSDRFSAERTGGSVSTLTIQRTQQEDSAVYLCASSSSGTGGQETQYFGPGTRLLVL.

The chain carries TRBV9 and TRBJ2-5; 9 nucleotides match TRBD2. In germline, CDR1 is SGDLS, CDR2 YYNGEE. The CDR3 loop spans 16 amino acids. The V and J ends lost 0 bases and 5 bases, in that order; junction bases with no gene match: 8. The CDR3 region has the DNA TGTGCCAGCAGCGTAGGTAGCGGGAGTAACGCGGAGACCCAGTACTTC. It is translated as CASSVGSGSNAETQYF.

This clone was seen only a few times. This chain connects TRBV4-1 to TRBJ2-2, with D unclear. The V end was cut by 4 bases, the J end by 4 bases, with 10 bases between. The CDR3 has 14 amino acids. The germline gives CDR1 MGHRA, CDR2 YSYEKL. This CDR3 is CASSRPDGTGELFF. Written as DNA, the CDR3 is TGCGCCAGCAGCCGCCCAGATGGCACCGGGGAGCTGTTTTTT.

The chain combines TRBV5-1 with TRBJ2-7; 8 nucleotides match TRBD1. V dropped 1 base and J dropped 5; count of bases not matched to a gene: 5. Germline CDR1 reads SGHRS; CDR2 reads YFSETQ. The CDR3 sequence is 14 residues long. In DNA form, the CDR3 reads TGCGCCAGCAGCTTGATCAGGGGGCCGGACGAGCAGTACTTC. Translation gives CASSLIRGPDEQYF. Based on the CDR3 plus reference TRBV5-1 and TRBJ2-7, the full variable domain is KAGVTQTPRYLIKTRGQQVTLSCSPISGHRSVSWYQQTPGQGLQFLFEYFSETQRNKGNFPGRFSGRQFSNSRSEMNVSTLELGDSALYLCASSLIRGPDEQYFGPGTRLTVT.

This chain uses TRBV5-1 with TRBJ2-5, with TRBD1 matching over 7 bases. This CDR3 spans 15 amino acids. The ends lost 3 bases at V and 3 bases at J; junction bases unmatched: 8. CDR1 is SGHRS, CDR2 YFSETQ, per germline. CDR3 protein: CASSSRQGSKETQYF. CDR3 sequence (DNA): TGCGCCAGCAGCTCCCGACAGGGTAGTAAAGAGACCCAGTACTTC.

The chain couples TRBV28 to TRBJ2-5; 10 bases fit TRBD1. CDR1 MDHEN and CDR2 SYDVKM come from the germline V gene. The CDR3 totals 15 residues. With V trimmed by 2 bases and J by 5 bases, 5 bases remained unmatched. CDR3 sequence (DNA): TGTGCCAGCAGTTTACGGGGACAGGGGACGGAGACCCAGTACTTC. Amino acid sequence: CASSLRGQGTETQYF.

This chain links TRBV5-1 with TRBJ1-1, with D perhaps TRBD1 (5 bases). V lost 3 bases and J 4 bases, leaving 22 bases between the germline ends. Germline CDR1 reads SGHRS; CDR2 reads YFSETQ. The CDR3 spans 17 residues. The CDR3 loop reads CASSSPQGTLSSTEAFF. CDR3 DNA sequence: TGCGCCAGCAGCTCCCCCCAGGGCACCCTTTCCAGCACTGAAGCTTTCTTT.

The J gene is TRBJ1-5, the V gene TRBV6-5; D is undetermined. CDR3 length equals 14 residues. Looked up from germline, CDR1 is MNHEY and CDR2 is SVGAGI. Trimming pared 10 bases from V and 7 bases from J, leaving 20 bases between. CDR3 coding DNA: TGTGCCACCCTACGCTACGGGGAGCGACAGCCCCAGCATTTT. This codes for CATLRYGERQPQHF.

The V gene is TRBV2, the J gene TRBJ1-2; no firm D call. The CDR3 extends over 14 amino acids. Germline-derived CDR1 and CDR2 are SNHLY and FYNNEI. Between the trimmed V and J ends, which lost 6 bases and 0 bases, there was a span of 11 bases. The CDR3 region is CASSGRGANYGYTF. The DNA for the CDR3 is TGTGCCAGCAGCGGCAGAGGCGCTAACTATGGCTACACCTTC.

The CDR3 region has the DNA TGTGCCAGCAGCTTAGACCTCCTGGATACGCAGTATTTT. Translating it yields CASSLDLLDTQYF. The chain links TRBV11-2 to TRBJ2-3; D gene ambiguous. V was shortened by 0 bases and J by 6 bases, with 7 bases between the two germline ends. The CDR3 is 13 amino acids. The V gene's germline CDR1 is SGHAT and CDR2 FQNNGV.

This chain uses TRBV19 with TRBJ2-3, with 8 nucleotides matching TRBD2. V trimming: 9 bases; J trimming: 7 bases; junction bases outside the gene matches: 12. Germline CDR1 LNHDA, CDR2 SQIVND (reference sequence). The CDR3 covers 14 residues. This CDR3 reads CASRNGGAGNTQYF. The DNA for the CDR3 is TGTGCCAGCCGGAACGGGGGGGCCGGGAATACGCAGTATTTT.

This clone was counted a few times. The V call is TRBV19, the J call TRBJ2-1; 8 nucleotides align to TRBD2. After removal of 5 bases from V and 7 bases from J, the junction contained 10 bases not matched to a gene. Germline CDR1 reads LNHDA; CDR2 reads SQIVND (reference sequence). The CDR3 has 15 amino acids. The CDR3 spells CASSLLAGRKNEQFF. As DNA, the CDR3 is TGTGCCAGTAGTCTGCTAGCGGGTAGGAAGAATGAGCAGTTCTTC.

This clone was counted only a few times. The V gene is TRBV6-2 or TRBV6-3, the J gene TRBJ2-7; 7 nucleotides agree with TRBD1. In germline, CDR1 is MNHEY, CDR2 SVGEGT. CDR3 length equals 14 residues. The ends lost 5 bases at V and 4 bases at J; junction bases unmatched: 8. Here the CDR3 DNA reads TGTGCCAGCAGTCGACAGGGCTGGAGTTACGAGCAGTACTTC. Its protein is CASSRQGWSYEQYF.

DNA for the CDR3: TGTGCCAGCAGTGAAGGATTTTTAAGATCGGGGGTCGCAGATACGCAGTATTTT. It codes for CASSEGFLRSGVADTQYF. The rearrangement uses TRBV6-1 and TRBJ2-3; tentatively, D is TRBD2 (6 bases). The germline V and J ends were trimmed by 1 base and 4 bases, with 21 bases remaining between them. This CDR3 comprises 18 residues. CDR1 is MNHNS and CDR2 is SASEGT in the germline V gene.

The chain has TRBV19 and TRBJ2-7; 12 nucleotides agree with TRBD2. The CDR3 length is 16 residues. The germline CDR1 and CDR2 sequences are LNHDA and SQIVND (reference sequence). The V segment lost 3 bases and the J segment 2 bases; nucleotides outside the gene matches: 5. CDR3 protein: CASSILLAGGPYEQYF. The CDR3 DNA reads TGTGCCAGTAGTATCTTACTAGCGGGGGGTCCCTACGAGCAGTACTTC.

CDR3 coding DNA: TGTGCCAGCAGCTTAGAATTGGGCTCGAACACCGGGGAGCTGTTTTTT. Translated, it gives CASSLELGSNTGELFF. The chain combines TRBV11-3 with TRBJ2-2; unclear D gene. The germline V and J ends were trimmed by 0 bases and 0 bases, with 8 bases remaining between them. The CDR3 has 16 amino acids. CDR1 is SGHNT and CDR2 is YENEEA in the germline V gene.

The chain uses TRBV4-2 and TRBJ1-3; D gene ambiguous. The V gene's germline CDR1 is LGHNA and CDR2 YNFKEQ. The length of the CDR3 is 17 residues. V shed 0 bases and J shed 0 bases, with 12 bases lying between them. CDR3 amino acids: CASSQDFGILSGNTIYF. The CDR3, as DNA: TGTGCCAGCAGCCAAGATTTCGGGATTCTCTCTGGAAACACCATATATTTT.

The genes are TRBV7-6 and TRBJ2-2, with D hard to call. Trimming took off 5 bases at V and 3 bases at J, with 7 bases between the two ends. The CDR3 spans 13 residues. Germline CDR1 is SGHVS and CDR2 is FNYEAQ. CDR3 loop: CASSPQYTGELFF. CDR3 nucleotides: TGTGCCAGCAGCCCACAATACACCGGGGAGCTGTTTTTT.

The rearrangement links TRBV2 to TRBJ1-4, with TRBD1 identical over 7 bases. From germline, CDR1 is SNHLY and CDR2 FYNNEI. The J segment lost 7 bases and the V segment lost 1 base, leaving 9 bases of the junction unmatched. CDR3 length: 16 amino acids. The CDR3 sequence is CASSEEAGGLREKLFF. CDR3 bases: TGTGCCAGCAGTGAAGAGGCAGGGGGACTTCGTGAAAAACTGTTTTTT.

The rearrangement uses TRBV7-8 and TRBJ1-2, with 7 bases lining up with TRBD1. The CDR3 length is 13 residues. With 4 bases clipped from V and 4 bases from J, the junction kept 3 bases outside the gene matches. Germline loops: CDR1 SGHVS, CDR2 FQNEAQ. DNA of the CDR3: TGTGCCAGCAGCTCGGGACAGCTCTATGGCTACACCTTC. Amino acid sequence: CASSSGQLYGYTF.

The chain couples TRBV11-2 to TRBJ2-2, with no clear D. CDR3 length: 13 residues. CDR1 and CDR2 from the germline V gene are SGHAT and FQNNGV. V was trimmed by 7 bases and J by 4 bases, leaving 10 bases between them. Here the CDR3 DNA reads TGTGCCAGCACTTTCTTCGGCACCGGGGAGCTGTTTTTT. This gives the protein CASTFFGTGELFF.

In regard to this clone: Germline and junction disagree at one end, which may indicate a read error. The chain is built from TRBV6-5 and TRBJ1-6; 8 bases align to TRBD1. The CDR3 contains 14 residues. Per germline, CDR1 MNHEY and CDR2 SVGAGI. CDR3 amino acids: CASRTITGGSPLHF. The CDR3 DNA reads TGTGCCAGCAGGACTATTACAGGGGGTTCACCCCTCCATTTT.

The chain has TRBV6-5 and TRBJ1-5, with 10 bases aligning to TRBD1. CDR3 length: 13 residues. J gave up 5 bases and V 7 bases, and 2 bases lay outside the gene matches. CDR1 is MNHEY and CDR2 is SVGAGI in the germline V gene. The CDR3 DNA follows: TGTGCCAGCATGGGACAGGGGCATCAGCCCCAGCATTTT. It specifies CASMGQGHQPQHF.